This TCR beta chain derives from a study of blood T cell repertoires in COVID-19. This clone was found a few times. Sequencing was performed with immunoSEQ multiplex PCR; in TCRdb, only in-frame clones are kept and a portion is missing. The sample contains 200,000 to 250,000 clones, 75% to 85% of which appear only once. This CDR3 comprises 14 residues. The germline CDR1 and CDR2 sequences are SGHTA and FQGNSA. V shed 6 bases and J 3 bases; nucleotides not matched to a gene: 5. In Seattle, patients joined the study during active infection and were tracked longitudinally. The sample comprised peripheral blood. The rearrangement links TRBV7-2 to TRBJ1-5; the match to TRBD1 covers 7 bases. The receptor comes from an elderly woman with COVID-19, enrolled during active disease. Written as DNA, the CDR3 is TGTGCCAGCAGTTCCGGGACAGCCAATCAGCCCCAGCATTTT. It codes for CASSSGTANQPQHF.